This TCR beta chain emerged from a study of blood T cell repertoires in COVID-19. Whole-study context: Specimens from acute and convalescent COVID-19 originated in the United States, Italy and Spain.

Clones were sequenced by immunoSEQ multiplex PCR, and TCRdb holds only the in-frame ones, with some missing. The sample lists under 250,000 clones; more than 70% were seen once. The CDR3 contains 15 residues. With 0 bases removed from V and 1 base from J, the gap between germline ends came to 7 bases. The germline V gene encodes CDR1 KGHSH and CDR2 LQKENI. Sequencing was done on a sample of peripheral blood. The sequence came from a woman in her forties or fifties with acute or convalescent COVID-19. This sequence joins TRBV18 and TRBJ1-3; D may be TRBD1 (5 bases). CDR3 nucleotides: TGTGCCAGCTCACCACCGGGGGGATCTGGAAACACCATATATTTT. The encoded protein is CASSPPGGSGNTIYF.